The 8 T cell receptor beta chains presented below share a single source sample, sequenced in a study of Graves' ophthalmopathy and Graves' hyperthyroidism. As the template, RNA transcripts were used to amplify TCR beta CDR3 regions. First-round RT-PCR with HTBI primers preceded a second-round multiplex PCR. MiXCR was run by TCRdb on the multiplex PCR reads, yielding one entry per CDR3 protein. In the table there are 650,000 to 900,000 distinct CDR3 sequences, around 40% of which are singletons. The sample was peripheral blood. The origin of the receptors is an adult man with Graves' ophthalmopathy.

As concerns this clonotype: One junction end disagrees with the germline gene, perhaps due to a read error. This chain joins TRBV7-9 and TRBJ2-6; either TRBD1 or TRBD2 may fit D (5 bases each). CDR3 length equals 16 residues. Looked up from germline, CDR1 is SEHNR and CDR2 is FQNEAQ (reference sequence). The CDR3 loop reads CASSLSGASGANVLTF. The DNA of the CDR3 is TGCGCCAGCAGCTTATCCGGGGCATCTGGGGCCAACGTCCTGACTTTC.

This clonotype was counted ten times or more. The chain joins TRBV24-1 to TRBJ1-5, with 7 positions matching TRBD1. The CDR3 is 15 residues long. Per the germline V gene, CDR1 is KGHDR and CDR2 is SFDVKD. After removal of 3 bases from V and 4 bases from J, the junction contained 5 bases not matched to a gene. For the CDR3, the DNA is TGTGCCACCAGTGATAGGACAGGTGGGAATCAGCCCCAGCATTTT. It translates to CATSDRTGGNQPQHF.

This clonotype was recorded once. This sequence may be a read error, since a much larger clone differs from it by one base. Given the absence of the conserved phenylalanine or tryptophan at the CDR3 end, a read error is likely. The chain is built from TRBV15 and TRBJ2-5; 9 bases match TRBD1. The CDR3 loop spans 15 amino acids. Germline V gene sequence: CDR1 LNHNV, CDR2 YYDKDF (reference sequence). V trimming: 2 bases; J trimming: 2 bases; junction bases outside the gene matches: 3. Written as DNA, the CDR3 is TGTGCCACCAGCAGAATGGACAGGGGACAAGAGACCCAGTACTCC. This gives the protein CATSRMDRGQETQYS.

V and J are TRBV10-3 and TRBJ1-2; maybe TRBD1 (5 bases). The CDR3 contains 15 residues. V was shortened by 10 bases and J by 8 bases, with 26 bases between the two germline ends. Germline V gene sequence: CDR1 ENHRY, CDR2 SYGVKD. The CDR3 nucleotides read TGTGCCAGCAGCTTTCTCCGGGACGCAATTAGGGGCTACACCTTC. This codes for CASSFLRDAIRGYTF.

This clonotype was detected only a few times. The J gene is TRBJ2-7, the V gene TRBV6-6; TRBD2 matches 9 bases. V shed 0 bases and J 6 bases; nucleotides not matched to a gene: 9. The CDR3 is 16 amino acids. The germline gives CDR1 MNHNY, CDR2 SVGAGI (reference sequence). CDR3 amino acids: CASSYSIPSGIPEQYF. The CDR3 bases are TGTGCCAGCAGTTACTCGATACCTAGCGGGATCCCCGAGCAGTACTTC.

This clonotype was picked up many times. The chain is built from TRBV5-1 and TRBJ2-6; D remains unclear. This CDR3 has 14 amino acids. Germline V lookup: CDR1 SGHRS, CDR2 YFSETQ. V lost 4 bases to trimming and J lost 0 bases, with 5 bases between them. The CDR3 is CASSQTSGANVLTF. The CDR3 DNA follows: TGCGCCAGCAGCCAAACCTCTGGGGCCAACGTCCTGACTTTC.

This clonotype was detected many times. The chain employs TRBV29-1 and TRBJ1-1, with a possible D match to TRBD1 (5 bases). Deletions cut 4 bases from V and 5 bases from J, with 11 bases between. Per the germline V gene, CDR1 is SQVTM and CDR2 is ANQGSEA. The CDR3 has 12 amino acids. As DNA, the CDR3 is TGCAGCGTTGGCAGGGCAGGAACTGAAGCTTTCTTT. It specifies CSVGRAGTEAFF.

The chain carries TRBV18 and TRBJ2-5; weak D call: TRBD1 (5 bases). From germline, CDR1 is KGHSH and CDR2 LQKENI. This CDR3 is built from 15 residues. Trimming took off 2 bases at V and 3 bases at J, with 13 bases between the two ends. The CDR3, as DNA: TGTGCCAGCTCACCAACGACACCGACAGAAGAGACCCAGTACTTC. Translated: CASSPTTPTEETQYF.